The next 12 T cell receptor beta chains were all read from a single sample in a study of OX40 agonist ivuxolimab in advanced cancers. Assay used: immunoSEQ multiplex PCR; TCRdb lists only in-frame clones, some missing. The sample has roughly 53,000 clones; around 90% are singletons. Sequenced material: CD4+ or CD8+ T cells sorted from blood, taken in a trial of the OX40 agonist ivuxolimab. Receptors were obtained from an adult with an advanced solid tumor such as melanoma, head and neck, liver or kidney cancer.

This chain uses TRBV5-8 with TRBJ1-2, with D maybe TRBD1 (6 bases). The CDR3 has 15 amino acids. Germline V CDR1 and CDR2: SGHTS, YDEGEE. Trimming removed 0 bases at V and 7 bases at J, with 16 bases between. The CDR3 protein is CASSLADRFRGGYTF. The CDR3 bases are TGTGCCAGCAGCTTGGCCGACAGGTTTCGTGGTGGCTACACCTTC.

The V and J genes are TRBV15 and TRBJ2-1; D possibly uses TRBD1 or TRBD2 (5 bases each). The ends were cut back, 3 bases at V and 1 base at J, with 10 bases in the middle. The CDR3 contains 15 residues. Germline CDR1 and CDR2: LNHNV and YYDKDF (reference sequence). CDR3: CATSRGRGSYNEQFF. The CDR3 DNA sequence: TGTGCCACCAGCAGGGGGCGCGGGTCCTACAATGAGCAGTTCTTC.

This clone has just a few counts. The chain's CDR3 is CASGPQGGTEAFF. The CDR3 bases are TGTGCTAGTGGTCCACAGGGGGGGACTGAAGCTTTCTTT. The V and J genes are TRBV12-5 and TRBJ1-1, with 8 bases that match TRBD1. Per the germline V gene, CDR1 is LGHNT and CDR2 is FRNRAP. Trimming removed 5 bases from V and 5 bases from J; junction bases left unmatched: 4. The CDR3 covers 13 residues.

CDR3 coding DNA: TGTGCCAGCTCTCTTAAAGGAACAGGGGAAGGCGGCTACACCTTC. It encodes CASSLKGTGEGGYTF. The chain uses TRBV5-4 and TRBJ1-2; 7 bases fit TRBD1. Germline CDR1 is SGHNT and CDR2 is YYREEE (reference sequence). V was clipped by 7 bases and J by 8 bases; unmatched bases: 17. The CDR3 is 15 amino acids.

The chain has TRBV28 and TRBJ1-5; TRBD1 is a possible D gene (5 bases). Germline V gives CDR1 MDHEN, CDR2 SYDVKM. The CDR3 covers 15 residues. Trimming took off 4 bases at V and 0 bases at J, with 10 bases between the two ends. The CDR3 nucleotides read TGTGCCAGCAGTTCCGGGACCTTTAGCAATCAGCCCCAGCATTTT. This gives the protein CASSSGTFSNQPQHF. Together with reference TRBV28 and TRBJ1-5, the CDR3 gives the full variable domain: DVKVTQSSRYLVKRTGEKVFLECVQDMDHENMFWYRQDPGLGLRLIYFSYDVKMKEKGDIPEGYSVSREKKERFSLILESASTNQTSMYLCASSSGTFSNQPQHFGDGTRLSIL.

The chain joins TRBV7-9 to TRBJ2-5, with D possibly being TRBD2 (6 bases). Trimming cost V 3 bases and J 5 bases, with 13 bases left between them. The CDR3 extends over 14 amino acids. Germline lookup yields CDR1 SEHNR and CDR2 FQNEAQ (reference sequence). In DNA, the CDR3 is TGTGCCAGCAGCTTGTTACTAGCCGCTGAGACCCAGTACTTC. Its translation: CASSLLLAAETQYF.

The CDR3 DNA sequence: TGTGCCAGCTCTCCGAGTGGGGGCAATGGCTACACCTTC. It specifies CASSPSGGNGYTF. The chain carries TRBV18 and TRBJ1-2; a possible D gene is TRBD1 (6 bases). The germline CDR1 and CDR2 sequences are KGHSH and LQKENI. The CDR3 is 13 amino acids. The V end was cut by 6 bases, the J end by 6 bases, with 14 bases between. The whole variable domain, remainder taken from reference TRBV18 and TRBJ1-2, is NAGVMQNPRHLVRRRGQEARLRCSPMKGHSHVYWYRQLPEEGLKFMVYLQKENIIDESGMPKERFSAEFPKEGPSILRIQQVVRGDSAAYFCASSPSGGNGYTFGSGTRLTVV.

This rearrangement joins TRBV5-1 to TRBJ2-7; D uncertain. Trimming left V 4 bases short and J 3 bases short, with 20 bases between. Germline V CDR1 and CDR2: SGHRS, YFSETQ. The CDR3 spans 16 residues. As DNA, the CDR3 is TGCGCCAGCAGCCCCTCTCCGGCTGGTCCGTTCTACGAGCAGTACTTC. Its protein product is CASSPSPAGPFYEQYF. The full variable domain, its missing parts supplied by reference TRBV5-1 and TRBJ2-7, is KAGVTQTPRYLIKTRGQQVTLSCSPISGHRSVSWYQQTPGQGLQFLFEYFSETQRNKGNFPGRFSGRQFSNSRSEMNVSTLELGDSALYLCASSPSPAGPFYEQYFGPGTRLTVT.

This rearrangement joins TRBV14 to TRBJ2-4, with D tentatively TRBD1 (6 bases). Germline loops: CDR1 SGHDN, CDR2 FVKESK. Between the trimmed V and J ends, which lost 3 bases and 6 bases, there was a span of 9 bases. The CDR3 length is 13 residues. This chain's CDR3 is CASSQTGLNIQYF. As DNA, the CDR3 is TGTGCCAGCAGCCAGACAGGTTTAAACATTCAGTACTTC.

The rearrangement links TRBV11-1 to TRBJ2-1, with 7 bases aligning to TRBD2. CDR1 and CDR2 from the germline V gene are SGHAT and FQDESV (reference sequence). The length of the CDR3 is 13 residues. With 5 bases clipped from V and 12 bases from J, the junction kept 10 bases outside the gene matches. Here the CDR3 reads CASSIRPGGGQFF. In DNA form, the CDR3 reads TGTGCCAGCAGCATCCGCCCCGGCGGGGGGCAGTTCTTC. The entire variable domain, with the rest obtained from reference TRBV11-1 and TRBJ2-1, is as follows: EAEVAQSPRYKITEKSQAVAFWCDPISGHATLYWYRQILGQGPELLVQFQDESVVDDSQLPKDRFSAERLKGVDSTLKIQPAELGDSAMYLCASSIRPGGGQFFGPGTRLTVL.

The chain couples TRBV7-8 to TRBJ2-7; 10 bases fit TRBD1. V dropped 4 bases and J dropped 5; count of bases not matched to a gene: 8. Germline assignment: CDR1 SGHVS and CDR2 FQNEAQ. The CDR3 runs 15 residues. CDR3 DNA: TGTGCCAGCAGCTCCCCGACAGGGGGCCTCGACGAGCAGTACTTC. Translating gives CASSSPTGGLDEQYF. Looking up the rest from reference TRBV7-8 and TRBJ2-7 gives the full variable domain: GAGVSQSPRYKVAKRGQDVALRCDPISGHVSLFWYQQALGQGPEFLTYFQNEAQLDKSGLPSDRFFAERPEGSVSTLKIQRTQQEDSAVYLCASSSPTGGLDEQYFGPGTRLTVT.

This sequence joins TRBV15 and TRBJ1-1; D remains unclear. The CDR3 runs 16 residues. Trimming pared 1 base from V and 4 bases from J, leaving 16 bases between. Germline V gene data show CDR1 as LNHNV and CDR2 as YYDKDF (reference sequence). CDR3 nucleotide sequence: TGTGCCACCAGCAGAGGTCTCGGATCCTGGGGCACTGAAGCTTTCTTT. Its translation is CATSRGLGSWGTEAFF.